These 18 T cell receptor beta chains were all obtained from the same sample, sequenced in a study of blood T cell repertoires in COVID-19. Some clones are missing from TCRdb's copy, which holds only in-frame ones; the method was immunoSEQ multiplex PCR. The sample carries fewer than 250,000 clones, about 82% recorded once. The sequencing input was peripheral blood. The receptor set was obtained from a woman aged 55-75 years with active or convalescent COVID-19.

The CDR3 loop is CASNGLSKFF. In nucleotides, the CDR3 is TGTGCCAGCAACGGACTAAGTAAGTTCTTC. The chain uses TRBV2 and TRBJ2-1, with D perhaps matching TRBD2 (6 bases). V lost 7 bases to trimming and J lost 14 bases, with 12 bases between them. CDR1 and CDR2 (germline): SNHLY, FYNNEI. CDR3 length: 10 residues.

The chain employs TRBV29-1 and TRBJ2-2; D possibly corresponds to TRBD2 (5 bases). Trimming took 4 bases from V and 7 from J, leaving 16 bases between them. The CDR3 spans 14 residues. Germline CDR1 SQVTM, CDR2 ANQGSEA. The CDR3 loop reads CSVGATGIGGELFF. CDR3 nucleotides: TGCAGCGTTGGGGCCACGGGGATTGGCGGGGAGCTGTTTTTT.

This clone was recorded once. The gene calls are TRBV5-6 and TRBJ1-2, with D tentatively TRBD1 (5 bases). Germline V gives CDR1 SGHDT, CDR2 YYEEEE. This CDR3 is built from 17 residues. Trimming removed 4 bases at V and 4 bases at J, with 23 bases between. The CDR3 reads CASSAGIGDFYRYGYTF. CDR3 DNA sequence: TGTGCCAGCAGCGCTGGGATAGGGGATTTTTATCGCTATGGCTACACCTTC.

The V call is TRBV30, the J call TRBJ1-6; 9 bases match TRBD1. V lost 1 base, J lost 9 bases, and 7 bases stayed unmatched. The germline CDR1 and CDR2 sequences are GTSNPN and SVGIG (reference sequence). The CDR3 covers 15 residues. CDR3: CAWSAMGTGSSPLHF. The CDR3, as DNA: TGTGCCTGGAGTGCCATGGGGACAGGGAGTTCACCCCTCCACTTT.

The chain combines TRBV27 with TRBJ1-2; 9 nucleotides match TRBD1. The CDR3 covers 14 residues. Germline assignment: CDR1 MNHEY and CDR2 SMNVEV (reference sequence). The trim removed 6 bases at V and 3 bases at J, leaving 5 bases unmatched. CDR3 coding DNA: TGTGCCAGCAGCACAGGGGGCGCGGACTATGGCTACACCTTC. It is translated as CASSTGGADYGYTF.

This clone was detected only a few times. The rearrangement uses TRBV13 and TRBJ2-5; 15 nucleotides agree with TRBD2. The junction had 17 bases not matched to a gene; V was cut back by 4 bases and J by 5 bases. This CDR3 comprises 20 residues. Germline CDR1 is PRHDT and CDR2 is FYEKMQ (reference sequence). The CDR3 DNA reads TGTGCCAGCAGCTCCCCGCCTTCTGGACTAGCGGGGGGGTTCGTCGAGACCCAGTACTTC. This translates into CASSSPPSGLAGGFVETQYF.

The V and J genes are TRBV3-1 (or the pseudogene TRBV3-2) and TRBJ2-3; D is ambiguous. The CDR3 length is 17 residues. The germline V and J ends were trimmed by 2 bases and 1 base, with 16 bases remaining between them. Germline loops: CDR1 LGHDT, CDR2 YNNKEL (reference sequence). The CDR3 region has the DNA TGTGCCAGCAGCCAAAGGTATGCGGCCGGAGGCACAGATACGCAGTATTTT. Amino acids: CASSQRYAAGGTDTQYF.

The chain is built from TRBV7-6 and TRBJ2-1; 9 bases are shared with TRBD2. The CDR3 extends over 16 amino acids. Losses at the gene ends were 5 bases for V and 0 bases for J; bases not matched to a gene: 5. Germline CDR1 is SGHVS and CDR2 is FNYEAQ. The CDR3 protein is CASSPISGSSYNEQFF. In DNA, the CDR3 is TGTGCCAGCAGCCCCATTAGCGGGAGCTCCTACAATGAGCAGTTCTTC.

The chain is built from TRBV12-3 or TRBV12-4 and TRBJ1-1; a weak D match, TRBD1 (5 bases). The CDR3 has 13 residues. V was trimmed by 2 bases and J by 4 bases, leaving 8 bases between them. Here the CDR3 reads CASSLTRATEAFF. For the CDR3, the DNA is TGTGCCAGCAGTTTAACCAGGGCCACTGAAGCTTTCTTT.

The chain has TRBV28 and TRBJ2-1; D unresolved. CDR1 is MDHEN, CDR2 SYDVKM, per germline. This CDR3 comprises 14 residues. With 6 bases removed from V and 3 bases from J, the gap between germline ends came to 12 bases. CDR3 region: CASRPLGSYNEQFF. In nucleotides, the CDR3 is TGTGCCAGCAGGCCCTTGGGCAGCTACAATGAGCAGTTCTTC.

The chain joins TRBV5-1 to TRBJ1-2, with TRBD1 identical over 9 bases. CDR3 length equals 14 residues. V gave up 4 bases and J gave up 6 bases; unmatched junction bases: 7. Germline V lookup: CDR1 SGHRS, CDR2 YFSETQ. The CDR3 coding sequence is TGCGCCAGCAGCGGCGCGACAGGGGGAGATGGCTACACCTTC. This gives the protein CASSGATGGDGYTF.

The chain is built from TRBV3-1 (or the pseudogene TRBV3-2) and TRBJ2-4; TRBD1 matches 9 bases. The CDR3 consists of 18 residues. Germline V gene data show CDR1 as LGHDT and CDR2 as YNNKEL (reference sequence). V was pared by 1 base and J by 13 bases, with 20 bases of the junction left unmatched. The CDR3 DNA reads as TGTGCCAGCAGCCAAGGTCTTGCTCTTCGGGACAGGGCTCGGGAACAGTACTTC. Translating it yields CASSQGLALRDRAREQYF.

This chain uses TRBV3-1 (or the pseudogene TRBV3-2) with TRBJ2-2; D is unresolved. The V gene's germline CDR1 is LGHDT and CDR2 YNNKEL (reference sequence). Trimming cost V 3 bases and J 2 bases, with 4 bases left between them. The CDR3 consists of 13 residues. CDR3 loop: CASSHSNTGELFF. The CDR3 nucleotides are TGTGCCAGCAGCCATAGTAACACCGGGGAGCTGTTTTTT.

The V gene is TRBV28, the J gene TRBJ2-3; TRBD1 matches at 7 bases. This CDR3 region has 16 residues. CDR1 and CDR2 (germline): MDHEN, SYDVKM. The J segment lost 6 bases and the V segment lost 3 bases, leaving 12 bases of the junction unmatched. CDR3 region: CASSFRVGPGQDTQYF. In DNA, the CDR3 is TGTGCCAGCAGTTTCCGAGTGGGACCGGGACAGGATACGCAGTATTTT.

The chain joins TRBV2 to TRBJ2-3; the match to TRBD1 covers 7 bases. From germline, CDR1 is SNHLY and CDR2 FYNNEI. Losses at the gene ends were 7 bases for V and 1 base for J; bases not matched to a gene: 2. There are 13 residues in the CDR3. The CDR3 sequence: CASTDRGTDTQYF. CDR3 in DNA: TGTGCCAGCACCGACAGGGGCACAGATACGCAGTATTTT.

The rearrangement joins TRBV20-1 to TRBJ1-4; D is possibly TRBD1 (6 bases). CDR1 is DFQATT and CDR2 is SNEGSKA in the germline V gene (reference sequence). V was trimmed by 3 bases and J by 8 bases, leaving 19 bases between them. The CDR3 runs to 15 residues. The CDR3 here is CSASGTQGFGEKLFF. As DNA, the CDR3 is TGCAGTGCTAGTGGGACACAGGGTTTTGGGGAAAAACTGTTTTTT.

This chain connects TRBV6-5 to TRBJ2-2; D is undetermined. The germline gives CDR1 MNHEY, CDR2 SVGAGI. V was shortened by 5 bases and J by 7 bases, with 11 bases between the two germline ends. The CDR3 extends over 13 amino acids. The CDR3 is CASSPSRSGELFF. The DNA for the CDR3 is TGTGCCAGCAGTCCCTCACGGAGCGGGGAGCTGTTTTTT.

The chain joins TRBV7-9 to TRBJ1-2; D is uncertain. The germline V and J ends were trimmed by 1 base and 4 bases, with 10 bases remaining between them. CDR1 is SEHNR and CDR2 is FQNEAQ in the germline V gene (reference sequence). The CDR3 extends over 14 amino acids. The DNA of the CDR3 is TGTGCCAGCAGCTTAGTGAGGAGTAGCTATGGCTACACCTTC. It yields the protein CASSLVRSSYGYTF.